Shown below are 25 T cell receptor beta chains from a single sample sequenced in a study of CD8 T cells in Susac syndrome. Random hexamers served to reverse transcribe about 0.45 to 1 ug RNA. TCRdb re-derived calls from the immunoSEQ multiplex PCR reads in MiXCR, one entry per CDR3 protein. The sample contains roughly 170,000 distinct CDR3 sequences, under 95% of which appear only once. The sample comprised CD4+ T cells from PBMCs. Every receptor here comes from a human donor with multiple sclerosis.

The chain links TRBV2 to TRBJ1-5; tentative D call: TRBD1 (6 bases). Germline-derived CDR1 and CDR2 are SNHLY and FYNNEI. This CDR3 spans 18 amino acids. Trimming took 0 bases from V and 3 from J, leaving 18 bases between them. Here the CDR3 DNA reads TGTGCCAGCAGTGAAGCGCCTCCGGGACACCACTTCAATCAGCCCCAGCATTTT. Translating it yields CASSEAPPGHHFNQPQHF. The whole variable domain, remainder taken from reference TRBV2 and TRBJ1-5, is EPEVTQTPSHQVTQMGQEVILRCVPISNHLYFYWYRQILGQKVEFLVSFYNNEISEKSEIFDDQFSVERPDGSNFTLKIRSTKLEDSAMYFCASSEAPPGHHFNQPQHFGDGTRLSIL.

The chain employs TRBV18 and TRBJ1-5; D remains ambiguous. Trimming took 4 bases from V and 0 from J, leaving 10 bases between them. This CDR3 has 15 amino acids. Per the germline V gene, CDR1 is KGHSH and CDR2 is LQKENI. Here the CDR3 DNA reads TGTGCCAGCTCACTCACCCAGGATAGCAATCAGCCCCAGCATTTT. Protein sequence: CASSLTQDSNQPQHF.

In nucleotides, the CDR3 is TGTGCCAGCAGACCCGGGACAGGGGGCAATGAGCAGTTCTTC. Amino acid sequence: CASRPGTGGNEQFF. The rearrangement uses TRBV6-2 or TRBV6-3 and TRBJ2-1, with 11 bases matching TRBD1. Germline CDR1 MNHEY, CDR2 SVGEGT. This CDR3 is 14 amino acids long. V lost 6 bases to trimming and J lost 6 bases; unmatched junction nucleotides: 4.

A single count supports this clonotype. The CDR3: CASSSQTGGSYEQYF. CDR3 nucleotides: TGTGCCAGCAGTTCGCAGACAGGGGGTAGCTACGAGCAGTACTTC. The chain joins TRBV28 to TRBJ2-7; 9 nucleotides line up with TRBD1. The germline V gene has CDR1 MDHEN and CDR2 SYDVKM. The CDR3 runs 15 residues. Germline trimming cut 4 bases from V and 3 bases from J; bases unmatched to any gene: 7.

The V call is TRBV3-1, the J call TRBJ2-7; no clear D. This CDR3 spans 12 amino acids. The ends were cut back, 2 bases at V and 3 bases at J, with 5 bases in the middle. Germline V lookup: CDR1 LGHDT, CDR2 YNNKEL (reference sequence). The CDR3 DNA is TGTGCCAGCAGCCAAATGAACTACGAGCAGTACTTC. As protein: CASSQMNYEQYF.

The J gene is TRBJ1-1, the V gene TRBV18; 7 positions agree with TRBD1. V was clipped by 2 bases and J by 3 bases; unmatched bases: 9. Per the germline V gene, CDR1 is KGHSH and CDR2 is LQKENI. CDR3 length: 16 residues. The CDR3 protein is CASSPIQGRGDTEAFF. Here the CDR3 DNA reads TGTGCCAGCTCACCAATACAGGGGAGAGGGGACACTGAAGCTTTCTTT.

The chain combines TRBV18 with TRBJ1-2, with D possibly matching TRBD1 (5 bases). Germline CDR1 reads KGHSH; CDR2 reads LQKENI. This CDR3 has 14 residues. The V and J ends lost 3 bases and 8 bases respectively, with 16 bases between them. The CDR3 DNA reads as TGTGCCAGCTCACCGGATGGGGGTGTAGGGGGCTACACCTTC. This codes for CASSPDGGVGGYTF.

Turning to this clonotype: Sequence at one end of the junction differs from germline and may be a read error. V and J are TRBV6-5 and TRBJ1-6; 7 nucleotides agree with TRBD1. The germline V gene encodes CDR1 MNHEY and CDR2 SVGAGI. The length of the CDR3 is 18 residues. The CDR3, as DNA: TGTGCCAGCAGTTTAGGGGGCAGGGGCAGCTCCTATAATTCACCCCTCCACTTC. It yields the protein CASSLGGRGSSYNSPLHF.

V and J are TRBV7-9 and TRBJ2-1; D is perhaps TRBD2 (6 bases). Trimming removed 3 bases at V and 9 bases at J, with 12 bases between. The CDR3 length is 13 residues. CDR1 and CDR2 (germline): SEHNR, FQNEAQ (reference sequence). The CDR3 region is CASSLGGQREQFF. The CDR3 bases are TGTGCCAGCAGCTTGGGAGGTCAGCGTGAGCAGTTCTTC. The complete variable domain, with remaining parts taken from reference TRBV7-9 and TRBJ2-1, reads DTGVSQNPRHKITKRGQNVTFRCDPISEHNRLYWYRQTLGQGPEFLTYFQNEAQLEKSRLLSDRFSAERPKGSFSTLEIQRTEQGDSAMYLCASSLGGQREQFFGPGTRLTVL.

The chain has TRBV5-1 and TRBJ2-1; TRBD2 agrees at 13 bases. CDR3 length: 16 residues. The J segment lost 9 bases and the V segment lost 1 base, leaving 7 bases of the junction unmatched. The germline V gene has CDR1 SGHRS and CDR2 YFSETQ. CDR3 region: CASSLPGLAGAAEQFF. CDR3 in DNA: TGCGCCAGCAGCTTGCCCGGACTAGCGGGAGCGGCTGAGCAGTTCTTC.

The chain couples TRBV19 to TRBJ1-1, with 7 nucleotides matching TRBD1. The CDR3 totals 16 residues. The V segment lost 5 bases and the J segment 0 bases; nucleotides outside the gene matches: 9. In germline, CDR1 is LNHDA, CDR2 SQIVND (reference sequence). In nucleotides, the CDR3 is TGTGCCAGTAGTGTTCCGGGACAGATAATGAACACTGAAGCTTTCTTT. Protein product: CASSVPGQIMNTEAFF.

The table lists this clonotype with a few counts. The rearrangement uses TRBV6-5 and TRBJ2-1; TRBD1 or TRBD2 may be the D gene (5 bases each). The CDR3 has 15 residues. Germline V gene lookup returns CDR1 MNHEY and CDR2 SVGAGI. Trimming pared 7 bases from V and 10 bases from J, leaving 23 bases between. The CDR3 here is CASTPAGTYEREQFF. CDR3 nucleotide sequence: TGTGCCAGCACCCCCGCAGGGACCTACGAGCGGGAGCAGTTCTTC.

The rearrangement uses TRBV30 and TRBJ2-3; tentative D call: TRBD2 (5 bases). This CDR3 contains 13 residues. Germline V gene data show CDR1 as GTSNPN and CDR2 as SVGIG (reference sequence). V shed 1 base and J shed 3 bases, with 8 bases lying between them. For the CDR3, the DNA is TGTGCCTGGAGTGCCCGGAGGACAGATACGCAGTATTTT. Residues: CAWSARRTDTQYF.

The chain uses TRBV7-9 and TRBJ1-1; the D is unclear. The CDR3 sequence is 13 residues long. Germline loops: CDR1 SEHNR, CDR2 FQNEAQ (reference sequence). V was pared by 1 base and J by 3 bases, with 6 bases between. The DNA for the CDR3 is TGTGCCAGCAGCTTAGAGGAGGACACTGAAGCTTTCTTT. It encodes CASSLEEDTEAFF.

The chain has TRBV2 and TRBJ1-4; 7 bases agree with TRBD1. The CDR3 runs to 15 residues. Looked up from germline, CDR1 is SNHLY and CDR2 is FYNNEI. V gave up 7 bases and J gave up 7 bases; unmatched junction bases: 12. The DNA of the CDR3 is TGTGCCAGCACTCAGAGGAGACAGGGTGGTGAAAAACTGTTTTTT. Translation gives CASTQRRQGGEKLFF.

The chain employs TRBV6-1 and TRBJ1-5; 7 bases are a match to TRBD1. Germline CDR1 is MNHNS and CDR2 is SASEGT. Trimming took 2 bases from V and 2 from J; bases not matched to a gene: 3. The CDR3 has 15 amino acids. Here the CDR3 reads CASSELGGGNQPQHF. The CDR3 DNA reads TGTGCCAGCAGTGAACTAGGGGGCGGCAATCAGCCCCAGCATTTT.

The CDR3 sequence: CASSLQRNTEAFF. The CDR3 DNA follows: TGTGCCAGCAGCTTACAACGGAACACTGAAGCTTTCTTT. V usage is TRBV7-3 and J usage is TRBJ1-1; D is unclear. V gave up 2 bases and J gave up 1 base, with 5 bases separating them. In germline, CDR1 is SGHTA, CDR2 FQGTGA. This CDR3 region has 13 residues.

The rearrangement joins TRBV19 to TRBJ2-7; maybe TRBD1 (5 bases). Germline assignment: CDR1 LNHDA and CDR2 SQIVND (reference sequence). This CDR3 has 13 amino acids. Trimming took 4 bases from V and 5 from J, leaving 12 bases between them. CDR3 DNA: TGTGCCAGTAGTAGGGATAGGGGCCACGAGCAGTACTTC. Its protein product is CASSRDRGHEQYF. The full variable domain, rest sourced from reference TRBV19 and TRBJ2-7, is DGGITQSPKYLFRKEGQNVTLSCEQNLNHDAMYWYRQDPGQGLRLIYYSQIVNDFQKGDIAEGYSVSREKKESFPLTVTSAQKNPTAFYLCASSRDRGHEQYFGPGTRLTVT.

CDR3 sequence: CASPRGATKDTEAFF. DNA for the CDR3: TGTGCCAGTCCCCGGGGGGCGACAAAGGACACTGAAGCTTTCTTT. V gene TRBV27 combines with J gene TRBJ1-1; D perhaps matches TRBD1 (6 bases). The CDR3 is 15 residues long. In germline, CDR1 is MNHEY, CDR2 SMNVEV (reference sequence). Trimming took 9 bases from V and 3 from J, leaving 20 bases between them.

The rearrangement joins TRBV6-2 or TRBV6-3 to TRBJ2-2; D remains ambiguous. The CDR3 totals 11 residues. The V gene lost 4 bases and the J gene lost 6 bases, with 3 bases spanning the gap. Germline values: CDR1 MNHEY, CDR2 SVGEGT. The CDR3 loop reads CASSFPGELFF. CDR3 nucleotides: TGTGCCAGCAGTTTTCCCGGGGAGCTGTTTTTT.

The rearrangement joins TRBV20-1 to TRBJ2-7, with unresolved D. The ends were cut back, 6 bases at V and 7 bases at J, with 13 bases in the middle. The germline CDR1 and CDR2 sequences are DFQATT and SNEGSKA (reference sequence). This CDR3 comprises 11 residues. CDR3 in DNA: TGCAGTGCCCCTGTGAGCTATGAGCAGTACTTC. Translating it yields CSAPVSYEQYF.

This clonotype has a single count. The rearrangement links TRBV7-6 to TRBJ2-1, with a possible D match to TRBD2 (6 bases). This CDR3 has 16 residues. Between the trimmed V and J ends, which lost 1 base and 8 bases, there was a span of 18 bases. Germline V gene data show CDR1 as SGHVS and CDR2 as FNYEAQ. CDR3 loop: CASSLVLRGGPDEQFF. The CDR3 DNA sequence: TGTGCCAGCAGCTTAGTCCTTCGCGGAGGGCCCGATGAGCAGTTCTTC. The complete variable domain, with remaining parts taken from reference TRBV7-6 and TRBJ2-1, reads GAGVSQSPRYKVTKRGQDVALRCDPISGHVSLYWYRQALGQGPEFLTYFNYEAQQDKSGLPNDRFSAERPEGSISTLTIQRTEQRDSAMYRCASSLVLRGGPDEQFFGPGTRLTVL.

This chain joins TRBV20-1 and TRBJ1-1, with D tentatively TRBD1 (5 bases). Looked up from germline, CDR1 is DFQATT and CDR2 is SNEGSKA (reference sequence). The CDR3 loop spans 13 amino acids. V was clipped by 0 bases and J by 7 bases, with 12 bases between them. CDR3: CSARDMGRVEAFF. The CDR3 DNA follows: TGCAGTGCTAGAGACATGGGACGCGTTGAAGCTTTCTTT.

The rearrangement joins TRBV4-1 to TRBJ1-5, with 7 bases matching TRBD1. V gave up 4 bases and J gave up 4 bases; unmatched junction bases: 4. Germline CDR1 MGHRA, CDR2 YSYEKL. The CDR3 is made up of 14 amino acids. Written as DNA, the CDR3 is TGCGCCAGCAGCCTAATACAGGGGAATCAGCCCCAGCATTTT. Its protein is CASSLIQGNQPQHF.

The chain is built from TRBV28 and TRBJ2-1; 7 positions match TRBD1. The CDR3 consists of 16 residues. The V segment lost 5 bases and the J segment 8 bases; nucleotides outside the gene matches: 15. Germline V gives CDR1 MDHEN, CDR2 SYDVKM. The CDR3 DNA reads as TGTGCCAGCAGTCCGATTGACAGGGTTCGGAACGATGAGCAGTTCTTC. Its protein is CASSPIDRVRNDEQFF.